This T cell receptor (beta chain) was sequenced during a study of blood T cell repertoires in COVID-19. Study background: Sites in the United States, Italy and Spain provided acute and convalescent COVID-19 samples.

Unmatched junction bases numbered 8, after V lost 1 base and J lost 15 bases. CDR3 length: 13 residues. Germline V gene sequence: CDR1 MDHEN, CDR2 SYDVKM. This clone was seen only once. The assay was immunoSEQ multiplex PCR, and TCRdb's table has in-frame clones only and misses some. The repertoire consists of some 250,000 clones, with about 89% occurring once and the leading ten covering approximately 9%. V gene TRBV28 combines with J gene TRBJ2-4, with 8 bases lining up with TRBD1. The sequence derives from a man aged 40-50 years who had recovered from COVID-19. Sequencing used PBMCs or T cells enriched from blood (not recorded which). DNA for the CDR3: TGTGCCAGCAGTTTATATCGGGGACAGGCCCCGTACTTC. The encoded protein is CASSLYRGQAPYF.